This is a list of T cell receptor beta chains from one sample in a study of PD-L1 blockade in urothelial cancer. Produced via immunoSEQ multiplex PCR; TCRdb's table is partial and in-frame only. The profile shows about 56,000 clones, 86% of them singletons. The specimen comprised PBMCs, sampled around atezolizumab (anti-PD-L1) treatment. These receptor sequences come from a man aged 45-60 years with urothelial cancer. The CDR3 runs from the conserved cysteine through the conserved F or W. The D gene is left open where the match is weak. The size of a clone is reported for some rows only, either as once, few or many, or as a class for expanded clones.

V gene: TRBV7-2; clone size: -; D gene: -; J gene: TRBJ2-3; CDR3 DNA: TGTGCCAGCAGCTTAGGCTTCGTGACTAGCACAGATACGCAGTATTTT; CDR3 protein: CASSLGFVTSTDTQYF
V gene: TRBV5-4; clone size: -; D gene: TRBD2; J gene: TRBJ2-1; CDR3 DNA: TGTGCCAGCAGCTCCAGCGGGAGTACCTACAATGAGCAGTTCTTC; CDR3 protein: CASSSSGSTYNEQFF
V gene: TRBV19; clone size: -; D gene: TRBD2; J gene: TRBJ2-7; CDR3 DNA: TGTGCCAGTCAAGAGGCGGGAGGGCCTTACGAGCAGTACTTC; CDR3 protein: CASQEAGGPYEQYF
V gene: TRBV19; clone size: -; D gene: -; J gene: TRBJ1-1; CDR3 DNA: TGTGCCAGTATCGCCAGCCCGGAGGGCGCTGAAGCTTTCTTT; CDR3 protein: CASIASPEGAEAFF
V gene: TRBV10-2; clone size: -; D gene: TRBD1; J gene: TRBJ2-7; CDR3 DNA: TGCGCCAGCAGTAGGGGGACAGGGTACTACGAGCAGTACTTC; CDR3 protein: CASSRGTGYYEQYF
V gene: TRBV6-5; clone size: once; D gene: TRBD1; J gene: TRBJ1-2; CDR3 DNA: TGTGCCAGCAGTTACTCCCGGACAGGGAACTATGGCTACACCTTC; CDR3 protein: CASSYSRTGNYGYTF
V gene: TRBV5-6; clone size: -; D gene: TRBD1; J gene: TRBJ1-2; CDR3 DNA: TGTGCCAGCAGCATGGACAGGCGTAACTATGGCTACACCTTC; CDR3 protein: CASSMDRRNYGYTF
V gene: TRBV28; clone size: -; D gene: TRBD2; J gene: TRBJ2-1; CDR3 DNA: TGTGCCAGCAGTCCGGGGGGGTCCTACAATGAGCAGTTCTTC; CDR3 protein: CASSPGGSYNEQFF
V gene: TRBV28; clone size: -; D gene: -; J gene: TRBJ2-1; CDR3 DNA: TGTGCCAGCAGTTTATGGGCTACAGGGTACAATGAGCAGTTCTTC; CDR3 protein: CASSLWATGYNEQFF
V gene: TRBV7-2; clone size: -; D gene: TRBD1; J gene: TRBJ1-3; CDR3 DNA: TGTGCCAGCAGCTTGCGGACAGGGGCCATATATTTT; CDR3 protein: CASSLRTGAIYF
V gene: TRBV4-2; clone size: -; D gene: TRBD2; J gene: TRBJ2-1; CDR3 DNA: TGTGCCAGCAGCCCTCGACTAGCGGGAGAGTACAATGAGCAGTTCTTC; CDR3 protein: CASSPRLAGEYNEQFF
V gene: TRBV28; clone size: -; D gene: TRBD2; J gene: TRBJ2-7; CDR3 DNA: TGTGCCAGCAGTTTAGCGGGAGGGCACTACGAGCAGTACTTC; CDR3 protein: CASSLAGGHYEQYF
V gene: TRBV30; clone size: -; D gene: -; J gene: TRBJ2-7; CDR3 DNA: TGTGCCTGGAGCCACAGCTACGAGCAGTACTTC; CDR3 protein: CAWSHSYEQYF
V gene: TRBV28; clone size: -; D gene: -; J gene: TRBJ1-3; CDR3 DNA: TGTGCCAGCAGTCATGACAAAGGAAACACCATATATTTT; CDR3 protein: CASSHDKGNTIYF
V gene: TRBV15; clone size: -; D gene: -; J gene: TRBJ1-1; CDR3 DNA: TGTGCCACCAGCAGAGACAGGGGGAACACTGAAGCTTTCTTT; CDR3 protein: CATSRDRGNTEAFF
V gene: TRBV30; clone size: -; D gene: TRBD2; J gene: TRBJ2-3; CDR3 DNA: TGTGCCTGGAGTGGACTAGCGGGAGGCACAGATACGCAGTATTTT; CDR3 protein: CAWSGLAGGTDTQYF
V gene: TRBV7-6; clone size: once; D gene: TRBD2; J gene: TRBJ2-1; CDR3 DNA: TGTGCCAGCAGCTTAGCACTAGCGGTTAATAAGGGTAATGAGCAGTTCTTC; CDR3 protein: CASSLALAVNKGNEQFF
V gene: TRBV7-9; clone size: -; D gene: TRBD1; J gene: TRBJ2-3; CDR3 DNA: TGTGCCAGCAGCTTGAAGGGGGCGCATACGCAGTATTTT; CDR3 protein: CASSLKGAHTQYF
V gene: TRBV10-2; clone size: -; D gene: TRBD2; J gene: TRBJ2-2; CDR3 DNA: TGCGCCAGCACCATAGCGGGAGCATCCGGGGAGCTGTTTTTT; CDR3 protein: CASTIAGASGELFF
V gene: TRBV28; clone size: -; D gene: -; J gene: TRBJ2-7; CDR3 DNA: TGTGCCAGCAGCCCCGAGGGGCGGGGAACCTACGAGCAGTACTTC; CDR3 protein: CASSPEGRGTYEQYF
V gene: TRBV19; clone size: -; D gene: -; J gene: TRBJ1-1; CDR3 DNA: TGTGCCAGTAGAAGACAGTCTCACGACACTGAAGCTTTCTTT; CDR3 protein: CASRRQSHDTEAFF
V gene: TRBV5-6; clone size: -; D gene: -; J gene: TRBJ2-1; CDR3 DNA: TGTGCCAGCAGCTCCCAGGATTACAATGAGCAGTTCTTC; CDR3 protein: CASSSQDYNEQFF
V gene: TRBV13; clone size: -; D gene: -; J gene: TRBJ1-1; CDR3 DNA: TGTGCCAGCAGCCTTGGGGCAGGCAGGACTGAAGCTTTCTTT; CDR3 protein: CASSLGAGRTEAFF
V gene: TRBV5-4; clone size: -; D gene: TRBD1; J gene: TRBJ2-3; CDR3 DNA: TGTGCCAGCAGCTCGGACAGGGGGCGAACAGATACGCAGTATTTT; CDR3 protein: CASSSDRGRTDTQYF
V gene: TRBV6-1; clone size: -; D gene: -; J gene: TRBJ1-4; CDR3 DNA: TGTGCCAGCAGGCTCACTCAGGTCGCGGGTGAAAAACTGTTTTTT; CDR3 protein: CASRLTQVAGEKLFF
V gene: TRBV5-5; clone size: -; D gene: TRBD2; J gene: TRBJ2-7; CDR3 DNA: TGTGCCAGCAGATATGCCCCCCCCGGGACTAGTAGTTTCGAGCAGTACTTC; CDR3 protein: CASRYAPPGTSSFEQYF
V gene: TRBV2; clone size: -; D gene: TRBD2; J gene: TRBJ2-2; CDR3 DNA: TGTGCCAGCTTAGCGGGAGCGGGCACCGGGGAGCTGTTTTTT; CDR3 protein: CASLAGAGTGELFF
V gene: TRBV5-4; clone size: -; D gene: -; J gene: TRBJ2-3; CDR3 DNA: TGTGCCAGCAGCTTGGTTAGCTCCTCCACGACGCAGTATTTT; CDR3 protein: CASSLVSSSTTQYF
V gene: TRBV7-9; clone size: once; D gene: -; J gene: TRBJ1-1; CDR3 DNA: TGTGCCAGCACCGTAGCTTATAGCGCTGAAGCTTTCTTT; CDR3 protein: CASTVAYSAEAFF
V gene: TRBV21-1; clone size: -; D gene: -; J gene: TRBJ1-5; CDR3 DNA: TGTGCCAGCAACTTGGGGCTGACAGGTTATAGCAATCAGCCCCAGCATTTT; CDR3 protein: CASNLGLTGYSNQPQHF
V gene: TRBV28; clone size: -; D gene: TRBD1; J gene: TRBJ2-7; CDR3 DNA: TGTGCCAGCAGCCGCGGACAGGGGAGATCCTACGAGCAGTACTTC; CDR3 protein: CASSRGQGRSYEQYF
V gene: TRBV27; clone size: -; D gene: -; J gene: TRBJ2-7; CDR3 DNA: TGTGCCAGCAGTTTTACTCCGTACTCCTACGAGCAGTACTTC; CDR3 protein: CASSFTPYSYEQYF
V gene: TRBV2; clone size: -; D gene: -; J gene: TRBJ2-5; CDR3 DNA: TGTGCCAGCAGTGTGGGGGGAGGCCAGGAGACCCAGTACTTC; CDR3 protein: CASSVGGGQETQYF
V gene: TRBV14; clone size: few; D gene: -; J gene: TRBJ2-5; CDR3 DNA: TGTGCCAGCAGCCAACAGACCAAGAGGGAGACCCAGTACTTC; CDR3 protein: CASSQQTKRETQYF
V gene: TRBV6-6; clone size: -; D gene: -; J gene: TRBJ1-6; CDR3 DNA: TGTGCCAGCAGCCCAATTGATTTGGCCGATTCACCCCTCCACTTT; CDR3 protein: CASSPIDLADSPLHF
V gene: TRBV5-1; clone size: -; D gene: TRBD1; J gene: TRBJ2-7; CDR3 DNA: TGCGCCAGCAGCTTCGGACAGGGAGGCGAGCAGTACTTC; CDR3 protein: CASSFGQGGEQYF
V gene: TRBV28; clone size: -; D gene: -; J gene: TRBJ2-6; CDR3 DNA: TGTGCCAGCAGTTTGAGATCTGGGGCCAACGTCCTGACTTTC; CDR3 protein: CASSLRSGANVLTF
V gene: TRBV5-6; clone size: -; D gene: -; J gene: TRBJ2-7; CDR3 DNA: TGTGCCAGCAGCTTGGACCCTAGCTCCTACGAGCAGTACTTC; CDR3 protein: CASSLDPSSYEQYF
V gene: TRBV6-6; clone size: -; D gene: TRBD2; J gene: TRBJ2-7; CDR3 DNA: TGTGCCAGCAGTTCTCCCGGGACTAGCGACTACGAGCAGTACTTC; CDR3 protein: CASSSPGTSDYEQYF
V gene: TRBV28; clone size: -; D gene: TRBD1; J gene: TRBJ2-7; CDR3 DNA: TGTGCCAGCAGATCCGAAACAGGGGGCTCGTACGAGCAGTACTTC; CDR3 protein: CASRSETGGSYEQYF
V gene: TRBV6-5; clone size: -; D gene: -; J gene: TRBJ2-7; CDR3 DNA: TGTGCCAGCAGTTACCACGGAAACTACGAGCAGTACTTC; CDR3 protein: CASSYHGNYEQYF
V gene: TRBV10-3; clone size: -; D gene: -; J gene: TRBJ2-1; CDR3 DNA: TGTGCCAGCGGAAGCTCCTACAATGAGCAGTTCTTC; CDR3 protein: CASGSSYNEQFF
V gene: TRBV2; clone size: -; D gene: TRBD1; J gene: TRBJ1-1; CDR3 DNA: TGTGCCAGCAGCCAGGGGGCGAGGGTGAACACTGAAGCTTTCTTT; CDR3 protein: CASSQGARVNTEAFF
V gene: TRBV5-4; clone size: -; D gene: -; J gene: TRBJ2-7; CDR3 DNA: TGTGCCAGCAGCTTGGACACCTACGAGCAGTACTTC; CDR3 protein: CASSLDTYEQYF
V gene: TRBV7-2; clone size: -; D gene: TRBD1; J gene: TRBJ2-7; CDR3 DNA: TGTGCCAGCAGGCCGGGGACAGGGGTCTTCTCCTACGAGCAGTACTTC; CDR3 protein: CASRPGTGVFSYEQYF
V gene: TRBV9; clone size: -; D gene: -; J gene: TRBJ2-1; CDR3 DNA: TGTGCCAGCAGCGTAGCGGGAAATGAGCAGTTCTTC; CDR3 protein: CASSVAGNEQFF
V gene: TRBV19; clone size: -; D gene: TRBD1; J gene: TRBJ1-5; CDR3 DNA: TGTGCCAGTAGTAGCCTGGGACAGACCAATCAGCCCCAGCATTTT; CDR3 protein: CASSSLGQTNQPQHF
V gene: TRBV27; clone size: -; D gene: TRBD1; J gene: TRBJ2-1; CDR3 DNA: TGTGCCAGCAGTTTACTCACAGGGGGTCCGTCCTACAATGAGCAGTTCTTC; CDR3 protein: CASSLLTGGPSYNEQFF
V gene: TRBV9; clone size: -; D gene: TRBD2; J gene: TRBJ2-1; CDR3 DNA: TGTGCCAGCAGCGCCGGGACTAGCTCCTACAATGAGCAGTTCTTC; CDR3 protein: CASSAGTSSYNEQFF
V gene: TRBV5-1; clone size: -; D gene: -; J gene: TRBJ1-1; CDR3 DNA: TGCGCCAGCAGCTTGGGCTGGGGGGGGAACACTGAAGCTTTCTTT; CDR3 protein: CASSLGWGGNTEAFF
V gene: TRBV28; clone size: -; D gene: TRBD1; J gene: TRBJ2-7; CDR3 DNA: TGTGCCAGCAGCTCCCAACGACAGGGTATTACCTACGAGCAGTACTTC; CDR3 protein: CASSSQRQGITYEQYF
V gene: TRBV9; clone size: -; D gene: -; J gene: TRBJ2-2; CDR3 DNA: TGTGCCAGCAGCTCCAGTGTCACCGGGGAGCTGTTTTTT; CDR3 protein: CASSSSVTGELFF